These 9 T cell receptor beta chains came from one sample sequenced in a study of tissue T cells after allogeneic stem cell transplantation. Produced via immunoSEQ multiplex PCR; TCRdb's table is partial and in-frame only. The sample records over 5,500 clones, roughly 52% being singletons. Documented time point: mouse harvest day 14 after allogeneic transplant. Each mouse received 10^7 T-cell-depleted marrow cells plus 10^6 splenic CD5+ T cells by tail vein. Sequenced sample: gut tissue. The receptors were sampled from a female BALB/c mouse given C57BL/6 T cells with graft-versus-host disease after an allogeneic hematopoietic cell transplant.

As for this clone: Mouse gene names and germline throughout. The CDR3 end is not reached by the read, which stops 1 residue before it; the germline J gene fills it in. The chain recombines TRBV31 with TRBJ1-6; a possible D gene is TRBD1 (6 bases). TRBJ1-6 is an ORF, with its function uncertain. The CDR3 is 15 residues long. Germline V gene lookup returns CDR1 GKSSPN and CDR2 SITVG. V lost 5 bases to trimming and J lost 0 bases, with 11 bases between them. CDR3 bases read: TGTGCCTGGCGGGACAAAAATTCCTATAATTCGCCCCTCTAC. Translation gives CAWRDKNSYNSPLY. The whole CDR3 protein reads CAWRDKNSYNSPLYF.

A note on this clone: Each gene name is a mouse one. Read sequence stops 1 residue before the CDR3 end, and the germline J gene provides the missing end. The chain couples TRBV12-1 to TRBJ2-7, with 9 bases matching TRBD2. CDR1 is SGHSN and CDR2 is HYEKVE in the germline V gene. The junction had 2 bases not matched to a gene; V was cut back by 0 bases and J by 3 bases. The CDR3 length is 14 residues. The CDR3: CASSLRDWDYEQYF. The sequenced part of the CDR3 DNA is TGTGCCAGCTCTCTCCGGGACTGGGACTATGAACAGTAC.

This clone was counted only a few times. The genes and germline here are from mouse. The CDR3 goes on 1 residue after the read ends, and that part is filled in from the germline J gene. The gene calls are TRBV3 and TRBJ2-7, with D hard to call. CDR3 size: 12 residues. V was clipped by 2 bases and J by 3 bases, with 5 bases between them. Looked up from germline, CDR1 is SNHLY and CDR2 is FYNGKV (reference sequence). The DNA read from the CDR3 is TGTGCCAGCAGCTTATTAGTCTATGAACAGTAC. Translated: CASSLLVYEQY. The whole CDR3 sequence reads CASSLLVYEQYF.

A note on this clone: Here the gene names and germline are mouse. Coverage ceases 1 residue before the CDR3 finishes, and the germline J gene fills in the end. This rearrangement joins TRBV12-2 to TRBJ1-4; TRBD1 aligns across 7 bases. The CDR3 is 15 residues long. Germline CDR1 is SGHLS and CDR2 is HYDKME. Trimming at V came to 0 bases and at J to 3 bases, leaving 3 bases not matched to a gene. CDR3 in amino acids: CASSLEGAPNERLFF. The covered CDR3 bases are TGTGCCAGCTCTCTCGAGGGGGCGCCCAACGAAAGATTATTT.

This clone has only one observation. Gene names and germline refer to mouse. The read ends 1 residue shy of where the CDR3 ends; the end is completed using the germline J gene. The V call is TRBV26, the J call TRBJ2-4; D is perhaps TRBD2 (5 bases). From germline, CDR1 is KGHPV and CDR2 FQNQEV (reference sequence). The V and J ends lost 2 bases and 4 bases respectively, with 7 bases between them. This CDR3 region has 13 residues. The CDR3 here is CASSLPGKNTLYF. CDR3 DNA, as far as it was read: TGTGCCAGCAGTCTGCCTGGGAAAAACACCTTGTAC.

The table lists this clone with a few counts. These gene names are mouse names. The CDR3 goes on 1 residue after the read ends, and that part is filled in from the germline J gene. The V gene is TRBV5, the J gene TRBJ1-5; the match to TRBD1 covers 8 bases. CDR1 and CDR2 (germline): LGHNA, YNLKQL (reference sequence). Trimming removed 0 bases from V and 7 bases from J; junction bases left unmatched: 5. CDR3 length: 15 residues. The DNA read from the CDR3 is TGTGCCAGCAGCCAAGATCAACAGGGGGTGCAGGCTCCGCTT. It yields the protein CASSQDQQGVQAPL. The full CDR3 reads CASSQDQQGVQAPLF.

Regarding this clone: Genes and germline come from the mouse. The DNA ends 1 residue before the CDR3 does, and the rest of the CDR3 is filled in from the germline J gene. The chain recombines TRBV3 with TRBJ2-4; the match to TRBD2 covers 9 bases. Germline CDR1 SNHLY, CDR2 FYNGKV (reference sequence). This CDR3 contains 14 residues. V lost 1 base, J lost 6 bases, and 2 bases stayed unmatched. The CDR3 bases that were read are TGTGCCAGCAGCTTAGTTGGGGGGGCGAACACCTTGTAC. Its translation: CASSLVGGANTLY. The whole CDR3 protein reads CASSLVGGANTLYF.

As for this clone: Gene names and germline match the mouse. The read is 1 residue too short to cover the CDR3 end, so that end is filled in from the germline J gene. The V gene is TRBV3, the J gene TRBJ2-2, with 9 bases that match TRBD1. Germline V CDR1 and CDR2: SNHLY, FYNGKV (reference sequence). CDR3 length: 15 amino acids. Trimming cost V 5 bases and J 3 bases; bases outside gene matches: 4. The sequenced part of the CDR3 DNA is TGTGCCAGCAGCCCGGGACAGGGTTACACCGGGCAGCTCTAC. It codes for CASSPGQGYTGQLY. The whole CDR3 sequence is CASSPGQGYTGQLYF. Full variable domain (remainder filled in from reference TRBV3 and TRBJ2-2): GPKVLQIPSHQIIDMGQMVTLNCDPVSNHLYFYWYKQILGQQMEFLVNFYNGKVMEKSKLFKDQFSVERPDGSYFTLKIQPTALEDSAVYFCASSPGQGYTGQLYFGEGSKLTVL.

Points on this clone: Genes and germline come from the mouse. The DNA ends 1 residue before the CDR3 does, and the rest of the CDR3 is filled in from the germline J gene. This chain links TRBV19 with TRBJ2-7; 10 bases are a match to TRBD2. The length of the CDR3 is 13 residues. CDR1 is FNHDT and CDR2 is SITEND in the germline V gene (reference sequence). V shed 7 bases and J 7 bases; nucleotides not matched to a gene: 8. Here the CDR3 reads CASGDLGGREQYF. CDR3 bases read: TGTGCCAGCGGTGACCTGGGGGGGCGGGAACAGTAC. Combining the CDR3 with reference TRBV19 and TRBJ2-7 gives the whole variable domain GGIITQTPKFLIGQEGQKLTLKCQQNFNHDTMYWYRQDSGKGLRLIYYSITENDLQKGDLSEGYDASREKKSSFSLTVTSAQKNEMAVFLCASGDLGGREQYFGPGTRLTVL.